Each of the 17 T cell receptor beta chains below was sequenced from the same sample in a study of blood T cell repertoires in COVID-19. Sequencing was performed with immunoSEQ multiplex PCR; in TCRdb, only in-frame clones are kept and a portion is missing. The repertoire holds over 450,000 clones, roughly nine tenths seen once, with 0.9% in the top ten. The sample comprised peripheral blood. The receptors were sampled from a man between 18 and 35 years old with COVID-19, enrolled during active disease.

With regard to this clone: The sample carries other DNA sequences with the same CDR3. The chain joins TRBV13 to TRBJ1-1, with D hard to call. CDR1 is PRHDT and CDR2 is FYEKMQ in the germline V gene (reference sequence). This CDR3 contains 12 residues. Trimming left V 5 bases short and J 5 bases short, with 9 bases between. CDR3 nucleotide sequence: TGTGCCAGCAGCCTCTCCGGGACTGAAGCTTTCTTT. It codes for CASSLSGTEAFF.

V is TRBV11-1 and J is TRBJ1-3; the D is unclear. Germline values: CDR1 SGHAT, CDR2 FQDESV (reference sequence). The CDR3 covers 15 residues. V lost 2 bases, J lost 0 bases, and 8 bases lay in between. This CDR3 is CASSLHRASGNTIYF. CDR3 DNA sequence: TGTGCCAGCAGCTTACACAGAGCCTCTGGAAACACCATATATTTT.

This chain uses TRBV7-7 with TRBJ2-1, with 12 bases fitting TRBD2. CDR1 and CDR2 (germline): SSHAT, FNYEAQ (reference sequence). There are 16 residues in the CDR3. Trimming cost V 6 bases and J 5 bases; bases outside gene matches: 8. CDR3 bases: TGTGCCAGCAGTCAAGGGACTAGCGGGCCTAACAATGAGCAGTTCTTC. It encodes CASSQGTSGPNNEQFF.

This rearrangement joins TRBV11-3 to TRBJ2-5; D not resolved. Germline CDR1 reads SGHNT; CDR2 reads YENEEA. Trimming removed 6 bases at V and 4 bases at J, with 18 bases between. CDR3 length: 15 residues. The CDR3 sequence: CASRSSFGAAETQYF. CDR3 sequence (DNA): TGTGCCAGCAGATCTAGTTTTGGAGCAGCAGAGACCCAGTACTTC.

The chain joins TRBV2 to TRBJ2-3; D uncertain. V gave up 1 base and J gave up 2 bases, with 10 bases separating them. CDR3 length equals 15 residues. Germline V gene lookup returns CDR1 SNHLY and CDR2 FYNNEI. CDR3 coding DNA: TGTGCCAGCAGTGAAGGCGAGTCCTACACAGATACGCAGTATTTT. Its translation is CASSEGESYTDTQYF. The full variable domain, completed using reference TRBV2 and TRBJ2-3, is EPEVTQTPSHQVTQMGQEVILRCVPISNHLYFYWYRQILGQKVEFLVSFYNNEISEKSEIFDDQFSVERPDGSNFTLKIRSTKLEDSAMYFCASSEGESYTDTQYFGPGTRLTVL.

CDR3 region: CASSYGTSGSDEQFF. The CDR3 nucleotides are TGTGCCAGCAGTTACGGGACTAGCGGGAGCGATGAGCAGTTCTTC. V is TRBV6-5 and J is TRBJ2-1, with 14 positions matching TRBD2. With 2 bases clipped from V and 8 bases from J, the junction kept 2 bases outside the gene matches. This CDR3 spans 15 amino acids. Germline V gene sequence: CDR1 MNHEY, CDR2 SVGAGI.

The CDR3 DNA is TGTGCCAGCAGTTTTGAGGTTTCCGCAGATACGCAGTATTTT. Protein sequence: CASSFEVSADTQYF. The chain recombines TRBV27 with TRBJ2-3; no reliable D call. This CDR3 is built from 14 residues. Trimming left V 3 bases short and J 4 bases short, with 11 bases between. Germline CDR1 is MNHEY and CDR2 is SMNVEV (reference sequence).

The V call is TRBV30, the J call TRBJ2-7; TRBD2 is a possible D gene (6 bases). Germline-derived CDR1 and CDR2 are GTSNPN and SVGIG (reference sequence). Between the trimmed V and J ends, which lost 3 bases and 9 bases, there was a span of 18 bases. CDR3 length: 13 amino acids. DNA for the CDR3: TGTGCCTGGAGCGCAGCTACTAGCCGGGGGCAGTACTTC. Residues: CAWSAATSRGQYF. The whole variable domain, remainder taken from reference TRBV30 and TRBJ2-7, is SQTIHQWPATLVQPVGSPLSLECTVEGTSNPNLYWYRQAAGRGLQLLFYSVGIGQISSEVPQNLSASRPQDRQFILSSKKLLLSDSGFYLCAWSAATSRGQYFGPGTRLTVT.

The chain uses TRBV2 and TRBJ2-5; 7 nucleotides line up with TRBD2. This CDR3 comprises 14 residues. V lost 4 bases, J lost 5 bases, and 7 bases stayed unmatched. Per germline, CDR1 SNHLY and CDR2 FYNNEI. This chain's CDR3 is CASSAGLAVETQYF. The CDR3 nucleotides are TGTGCCAGCAGTGCCGGCCTAGCGGTGGAGACCCAGTACTTC.

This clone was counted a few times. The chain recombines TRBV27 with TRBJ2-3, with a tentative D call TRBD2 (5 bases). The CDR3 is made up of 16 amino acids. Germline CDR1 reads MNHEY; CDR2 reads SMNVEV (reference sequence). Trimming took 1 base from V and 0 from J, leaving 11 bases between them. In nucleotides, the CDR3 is TGTGCCAGCAGTTTATATACTAGACCTAGCACAGATACGCAGTATTTT. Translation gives CASSLYTRPSTDTQYF.

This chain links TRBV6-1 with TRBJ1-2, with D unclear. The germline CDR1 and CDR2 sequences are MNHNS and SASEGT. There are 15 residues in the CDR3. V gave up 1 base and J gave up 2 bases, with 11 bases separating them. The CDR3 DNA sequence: TGTGCCAGCAGTGAAGAAATGCTATGGAACTATGGCTACACCTTC. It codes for CASSEEMLWNYGYTF.

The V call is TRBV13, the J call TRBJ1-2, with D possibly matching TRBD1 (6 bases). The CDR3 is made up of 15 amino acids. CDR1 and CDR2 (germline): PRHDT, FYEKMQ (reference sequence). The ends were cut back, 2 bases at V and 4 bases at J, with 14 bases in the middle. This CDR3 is CASSLRDTETYGYTF. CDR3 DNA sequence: TGTGCCAGCAGCTTAAGGGACACAGAAACCTATGGCTACACCTTC.

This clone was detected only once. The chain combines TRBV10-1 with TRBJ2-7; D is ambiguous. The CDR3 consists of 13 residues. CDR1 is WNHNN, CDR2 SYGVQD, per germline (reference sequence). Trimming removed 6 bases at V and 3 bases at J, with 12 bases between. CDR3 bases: TGCGCCAGCAGCTCAAAACCTAACTACGAGCAGTACTTC. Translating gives CASSSKPNYEQYF.

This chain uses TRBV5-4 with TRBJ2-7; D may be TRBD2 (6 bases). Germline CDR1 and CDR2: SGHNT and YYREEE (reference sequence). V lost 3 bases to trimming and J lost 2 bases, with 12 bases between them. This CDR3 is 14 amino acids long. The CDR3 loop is CASSWGVITYEQYF. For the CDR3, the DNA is TGTGCCAGCAGCTGGGGGGTTATAACCTACGAGCAGTACTTC.

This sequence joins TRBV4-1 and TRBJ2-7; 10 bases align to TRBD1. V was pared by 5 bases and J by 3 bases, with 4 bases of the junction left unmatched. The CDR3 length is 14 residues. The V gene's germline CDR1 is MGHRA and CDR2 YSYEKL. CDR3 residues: CASSRGQGIYEQYF. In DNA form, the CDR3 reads TGCGCCAGCAGCAGGGGACAGGGGATCTACGAGCAGTACTTC.

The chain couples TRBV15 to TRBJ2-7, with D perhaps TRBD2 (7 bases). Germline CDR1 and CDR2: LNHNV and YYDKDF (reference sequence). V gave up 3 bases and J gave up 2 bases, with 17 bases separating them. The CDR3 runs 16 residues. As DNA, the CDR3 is TGTGCCACCAGCAGCCTAGCGGCAGGGGATCCCTACGAGCAGTACTTC. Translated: CATSSLAAGDPYEQYF.

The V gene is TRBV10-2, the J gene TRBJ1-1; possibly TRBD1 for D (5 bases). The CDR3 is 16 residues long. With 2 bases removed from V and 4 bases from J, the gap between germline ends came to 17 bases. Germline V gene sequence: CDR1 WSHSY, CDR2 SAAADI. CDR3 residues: CASSETGLKRGTEAFF. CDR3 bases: TGCGCCAGCAGTGAGACGGGACTAAAAAGGGGCACTGAAGCTTTCTTT.